The clone carrying this T cell receptor beta chain was recorded at least ten times. TCRdb reanalysed the PCR reads using MiXCR and keeps one entry per CDR3 protein. The data hold about 640,000 distinct CDR3 sequences, with just under 20% observed a single time. The sample belongs to a study of molecular identifiers for immune sequencing clone quantification. V was trimmed by 7 bases and J by 2 bases, leaving 19 bases between them. Germline V gene lookup returns CDR1 KGHDR and CDR2 SFDVKD. CDR3 length: 16 amino acids. The source is a human donor in good health. Some libraries in this study had Jurkat cell RNA spiked in. The rearrangement joins TRBV24-1 to TRBJ1-1; the D gene is possibly TRBD1 (5 bases). The sequenced material came from naive CD8+ T cells from blood, with Jurkat cell RNA spiked in. Subset here: FACS-sorted CD8+CD4-CCR7+CD45RA+ naive T cells. The CDR3 spells CATSSGPSGYNTEAFF. The CDR3 DNA sequence: TGTGCCACCAGCAGTGGCCCCTCAGGGTATAACACTGAAGCTTTCTTT.